The 14 T cell receptor beta chains below all came from one sample that was sequenced in a study of T cell repertoires in cytomegalovirus infection. These TCRs are of unknown antigen specificity. One entry per CDR3 protein results from TCRdb running MiXCR on the reads. The sample lists around 900,000 distinct CDR3 sequences, more than 25% occurring once. Sequenced material: cultured CD8+ T cells from PBMCs, taken from culture after CMV antigen stimulation. Source of these receptors: a human donor in good health (CMV status not recorded). Some clones in this sample may be carry-over from other donors' samples.

Comment on this clonotype: Germline and junction disagree at one end, which may indicate a read error. The chain links TRBV7-2 to TRBJ2-3; 7 bases fit TRBD1. Germline V lookup: CDR1 SGHTA, CDR2 FQGNSA. This CDR3 region has 15 residues. The CDR3 reads CAGSLEGASTDTQYF. The DNA of the CDR3 is TGTGCCGGCAGCTTAGAGGGGGCGAGCACAGATACGCAGTATTTT.

This clonotype was recorded a few times. V gene TRBV6-6 combines with J gene TRBJ2-2; weak D call: TRBD2 (6 bases). Per the germline V gene, CDR1 is MNHNY and CDR2 is SVGAGI (reference sequence). CDR3 size: 17 residues. V was clipped by 0 bases and J by 3 bases, with 14 bases between them. CDR3 sequence (DNA): TGTGCCAGCAGTTACTCGGAGGGTGGATCCTACACCGGGGAGCTGTTTTTT. Translated, it gives CASSYSEGGSYTGELFF.

In this sample, this clonotype turned up many times. This rearrangement joins TRBV12-3 or TRBV12-4 to TRBJ2-1; D remains unclear. V dropped 5 bases and J dropped 6 bases, with 2 bases sitting between them. CDR3 length equals 10 residues. The CDR3 protein is CASSINEQFF. As DNA, the CDR3 is TGTGCCAGCAGTATCAATGAGCAGTTCTTC.

Only a few counts were recorded for this clonotype. The J gene is TRBJ1-1, the V gene TRBV7-6; TRBD1 is a possible D gene (5 bases). The CDR3 covers 16 residues. With 1 base removed from V and 1 base from J, the gap between germline ends came to 13 bases. In germline, CDR1 is SGHVS, CDR2 FNYEAQ. CDR3 region: CASSLGVLTANTEAFF. The CDR3 DNA reads as TGTGCCAGCAGCTTAGGAGTTTTGACAGCGAACACTGAAGCTTTCTTT.

The J gene is TRBJ2-2, the V gene TRBV27; the D is unclear. Between the trimmed V and J ends, which lost 0 bases and 0 bases, there was a span of 5 bases. Germline lookup yields CDR1 MNHEY and CDR2 SMNVEV (reference sequence). The CDR3 consists of 15 residues. The CDR3 loop is CASSLSYTNTGELFF. The CDR3 bases are TGTGCCAGCAGTTTATCGTATACGAACACCGGGGAGCTGTTTTTT.

With regard to this clonotype: One end of the junction fails to match germline, which may point to a read error. The genes are TRBV20-1 and TRBJ1-1; weak D call: TRBD1 (6 bases). Germline lookup yields CDR1 DFQATT and CDR2 SNEGSKA (reference sequence). This CDR3 has 14 residues. The CDR3 DNA is TGCAGTGCTAGAGATGGGGGGCGCGGGGCTGAAGCTTCCTTT. Its protein product is CSARDGGRGAEASF.

CDR3 coding DNA: TGTGCCAGTAGTATTCTCCCAACCAGCAATCAGCCCCAGCATTTT. Translating it yields CASSILPTSNQPQHF. J is TRBJ1-5 and V is TRBV19; D gene uncertain. Looked up from germline, CDR1 is LNHDA and CDR2 is SQIVND (reference sequence). The CDR3 contains 15 residues. The ends were cut back, 3 bases at V and 1 base at J, with 10 bases in the middle.

This clonotype has more than one count but fewer than ten. The chain carries TRBV24-1 and TRBJ2-2; D not resolved. Germline V lookup: CDR1 KGHDR, CDR2 SFDVKD. The V gene lost 7 bases and the J gene lost 3 bases, with 11 bases spanning the gap. The CDR3 spans 14 residues. The CDR3 loop is CATSGFGDTGELFF. Written as DNA, the CDR3 is TGTGCCACCAGCGGATTTGGGGACACCGGGGAGCTGTTTTTT.

The chain carries TRBV7-2 and TRBJ2-1, with D possibly TRBD1 on 6 matching bases. The CDR3 runs to 15 residues. Trimming shortened V by 4 bases and J by 2 bases, and 12 bases separated the two germline ends. Germline V gives CDR1 SGHTA, CDR2 FQGNSA. This CDR3 is CASSSQGDAYNEQFF. For the CDR3, the DNA is TGTGCCAGCAGCTCACAGGGAGATGCCTACAATGAGCAGTTCTTC.

The gene calls are TRBV27 and TRBJ2-4; tentatively, D is TRBD2 (5 bases). The V gene's germline CDR1 is MNHEY and CDR2 SMNVEV (reference sequence). CDR3 length equals 12 residues. The germline V and J ends were trimmed by 8 bases and 8 bases, with 13 bases remaining between them. Here the CDR3 reads CASGSGVHIQYF. The CDR3 nucleotides are TGTGCCAGCGGCTCCGGGGTTCACATTCAGTACTTC.

The chain carries TRBV11-2 and TRBJ2-7; tentatively, D is TRBD1 (5 bases). This CDR3 comprises 15 residues. V lost 1 base to trimming and J lost 5 bases, with 15 bases between them. Germline CDR1 and CDR2: SGHAT and FQNNGV. The CDR3 DNA reads as TGTGCCAGCAGCTTAGGGGCAGGGTTGGGAAACGAGCAGTACTTC. The encoded protein is CASSLGAGLGNEQYF.

On this clonotype: It may be a read error: a sequence one base away is much more abundant. The V and J genes are TRBV6-2 or TRBV6-3 and TRBJ1-2; unclear D gene. Germline V CDR1 and CDR2: MNHEY, SVGEGT. Trimming removed 5 bases from V and 4 bases from J, with 14 bases in between. This CDR3 has 14 residues. CDR3 in amino acids: CASSDMDPLYGYTF. The CDR3 region has the DNA TGTGCCAGCAGTGATATGGACCCCCTCTATGGCTACACCTTC.

This clonotype was detected a few times. The chain is built from TRBV6-5 and TRBJ1-5, with 8 bases aligning to TRBD1. The CDR3 loop spans 16 amino acids. V gave up 6 bases and J gave up 1 base; unmatched junction bases: 8. Germline V gives CDR1 MNHEY, CDR2 SVGAGI. CDR3 region: CASRPWTGRSNQPQHF. CDR3 in DNA: TGTGCCAGCAGACCCTGGACAGGGAGGAGCAATCAGCCCCAGCATTTT.

CDR3 coding DNA: TGTGCCAGCAGTTTACCCCTTACAGGGGTCTTTCGGGAAAAACTGTTTTTT. Translated, it gives CASSLPLTGVFREKLFF. This chain joins TRBV28 and TRBJ1-4, with 7 bases that match TRBD1. Germline loops: CDR1 MDHEN, CDR2 SYDVKM. Trimming removed 2 bases from V and 8 bases from J; junction bases left unmatched: 14. There are 17 residues in the CDR3.